This TCR beta chain was identified in a study of graft-versus-host responses after intestinal transplantation. Study at large: Transplants were multivisceral, liver-intestinal, or isolated intestinal.

General observations from the study: Present in recipient marrow, GvH clones included some that appeared first in ileum or blood. Early post-transplant declines in HvG were associated with peak levels of circulating GvH clones.

In the case of this clone: Its antigen is not known.

Only in-frame clones appear in the TCRdb table, and some are missing; sequencing was by immunoSEQ multiplex PCR. The sample yields some 120,000 clones, approximately 90% seen once. CDR1 and CDR2 (germline): SGHTA, FQGNSA. V lost 4 bases and J lost 2, with 14 bases in between. CDR3 length: 15 residues. Sample: unstimulated CD4+ T cells sorted from spleen or lymph node cells, taken before intestinal transplant. The origin of this receptor is a human donor who received an intestinal transplant. The rearrangement links TRBV7-2 to TRBJ1-1, with unresolved D. This CDR3 is CASSSGPGANTEAFF. For the CDR3, the DNA is TGTGCCAGCAGCTCCGGTCCGGGTGCCAACACTGAAGCTTTCTTT.